Sequencing of this T cell receptor (beta chain) was carried out in a study of control samples from healthy donors and cancer patients. Generated by immunoSEQ multiplex PCR, the TCRdb table keeps only in-frame clones and is missing some. The data contain roughly 88,000 clones, about 92% of them singletons. This CDR3 is 13 amino acids long. J lost 6 bases, V lost 6 bases, and 6 bases had no gene match. CDR1 and CDR2 (germline): MNHEY, SVGAGI. The origin of this receptor is a man between 18 and 35 years old in good health. Specimen: blood. The V call is TRBV6-5, the J call TRBJ1-1; TRBD1 aligns across 8 bases. The CDR3 protein is CASRPTGVAEAFF. CDR3 in DNA: TGTGCCAGCAGGCCGACAGGGGTGGCTGAAGCTTTCTTT.